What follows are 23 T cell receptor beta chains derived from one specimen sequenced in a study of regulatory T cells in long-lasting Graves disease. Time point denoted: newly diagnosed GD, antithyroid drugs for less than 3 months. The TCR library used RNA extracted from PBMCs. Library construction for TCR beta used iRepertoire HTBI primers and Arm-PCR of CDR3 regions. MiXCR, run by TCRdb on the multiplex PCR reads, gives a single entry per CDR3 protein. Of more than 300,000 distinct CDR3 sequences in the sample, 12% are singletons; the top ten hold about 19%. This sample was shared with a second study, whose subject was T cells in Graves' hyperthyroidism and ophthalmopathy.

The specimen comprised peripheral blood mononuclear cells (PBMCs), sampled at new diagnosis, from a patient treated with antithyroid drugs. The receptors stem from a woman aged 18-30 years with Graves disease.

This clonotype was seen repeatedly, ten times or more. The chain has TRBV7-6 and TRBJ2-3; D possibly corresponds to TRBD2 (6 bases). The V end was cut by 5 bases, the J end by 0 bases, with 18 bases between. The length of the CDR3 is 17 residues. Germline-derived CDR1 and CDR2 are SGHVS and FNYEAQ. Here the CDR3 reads CASSAGPGVVSTDTQYF. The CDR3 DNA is TGTGCCAGCAGCGCGGGTCCGGGGGTGGTTAGCACAGATACGCAGTATTTT.

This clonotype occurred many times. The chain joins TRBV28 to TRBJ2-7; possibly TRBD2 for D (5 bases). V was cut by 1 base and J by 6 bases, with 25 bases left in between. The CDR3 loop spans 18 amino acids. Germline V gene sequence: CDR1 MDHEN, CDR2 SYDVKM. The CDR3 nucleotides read TGTGCCAGCAGTTTATTCCGTATAGACTCAAGGAGGACCCGCGAGCAGTACTTC. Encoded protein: CASSLFRIDSRRTREQYF.

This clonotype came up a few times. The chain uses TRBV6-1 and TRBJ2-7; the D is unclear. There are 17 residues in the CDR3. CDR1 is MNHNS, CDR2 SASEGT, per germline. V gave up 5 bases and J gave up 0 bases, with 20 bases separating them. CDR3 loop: CASSLGPTSLSSYEQYV. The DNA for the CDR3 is TGTGCCAGCAGTCTTGGACCAACCTCCCTGAGCTCCTACGAGCAGTACGTC.

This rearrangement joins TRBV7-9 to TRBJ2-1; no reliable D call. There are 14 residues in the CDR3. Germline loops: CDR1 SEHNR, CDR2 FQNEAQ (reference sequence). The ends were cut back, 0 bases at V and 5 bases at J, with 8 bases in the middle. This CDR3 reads CASSLADINNEQFF. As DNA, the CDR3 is TGTGCCAGCAGCTTAGCAGATATTAACAATGAGCAGTTCTTC.

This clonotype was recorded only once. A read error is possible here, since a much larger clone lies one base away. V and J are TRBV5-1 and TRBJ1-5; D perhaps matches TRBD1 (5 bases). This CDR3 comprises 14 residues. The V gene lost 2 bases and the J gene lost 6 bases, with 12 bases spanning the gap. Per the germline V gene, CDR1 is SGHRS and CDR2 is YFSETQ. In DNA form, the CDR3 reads TGCGCCAGCAGCTTTGCAGGGAGGGGTCAGCCCCAGCATTTT. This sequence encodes CASSFAGRGQPQHF.

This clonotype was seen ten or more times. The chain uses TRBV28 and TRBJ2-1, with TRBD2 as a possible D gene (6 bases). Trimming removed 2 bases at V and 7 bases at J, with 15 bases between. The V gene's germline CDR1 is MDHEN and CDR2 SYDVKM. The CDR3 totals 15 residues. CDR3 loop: CASSLIGGVRNEQFF. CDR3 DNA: TGTGCCAGCAGTTTAATCGGGGGAGTAAGAAATGAGCAGTTCTTC.

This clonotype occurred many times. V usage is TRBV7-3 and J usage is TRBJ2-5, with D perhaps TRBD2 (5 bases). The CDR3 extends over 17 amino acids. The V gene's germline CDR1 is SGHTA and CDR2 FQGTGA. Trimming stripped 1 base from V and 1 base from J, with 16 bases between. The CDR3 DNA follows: TGTGCCAGCAGCTTAAAGGGAGAGTTGGGAATCCAAGAGACCCAGTACTTC. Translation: CASSLKGELGIQETQYF.

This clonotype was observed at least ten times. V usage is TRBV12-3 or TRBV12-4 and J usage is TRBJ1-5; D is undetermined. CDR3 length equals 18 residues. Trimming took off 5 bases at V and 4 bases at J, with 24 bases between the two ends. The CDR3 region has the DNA TGTGCCAGCAGTCCCTCCGAAGGTTGGAGTGTATGGAATCAGCCCCAGCATTTT. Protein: CASSPSEGWSVWNQPQHF.

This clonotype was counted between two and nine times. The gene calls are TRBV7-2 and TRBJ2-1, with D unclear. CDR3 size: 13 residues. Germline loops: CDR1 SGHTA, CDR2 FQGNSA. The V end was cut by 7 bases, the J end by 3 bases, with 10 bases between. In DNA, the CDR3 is TGTGCCAGCAACAAGAGGAGCTACAATGAGCAGTTCTTC. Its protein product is CASNKRSYNEQFF.

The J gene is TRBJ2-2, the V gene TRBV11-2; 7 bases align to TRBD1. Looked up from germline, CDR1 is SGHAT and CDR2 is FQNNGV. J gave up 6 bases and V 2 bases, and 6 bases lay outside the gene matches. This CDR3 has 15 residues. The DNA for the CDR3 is TGTGCCAGCAGCTTAACAGGGGATAACTCCGGGGAGCTGTTTTTT. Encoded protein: CASSLTGDNSGELFF.

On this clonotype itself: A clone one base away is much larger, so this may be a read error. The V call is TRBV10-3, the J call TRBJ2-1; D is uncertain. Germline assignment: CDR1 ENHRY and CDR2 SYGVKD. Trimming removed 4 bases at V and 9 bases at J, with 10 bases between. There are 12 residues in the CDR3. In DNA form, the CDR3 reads TGTGCCATCAGTGCACAGAACAGTGAGCAGTTCTTC. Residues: CAISAQNSEQFF.

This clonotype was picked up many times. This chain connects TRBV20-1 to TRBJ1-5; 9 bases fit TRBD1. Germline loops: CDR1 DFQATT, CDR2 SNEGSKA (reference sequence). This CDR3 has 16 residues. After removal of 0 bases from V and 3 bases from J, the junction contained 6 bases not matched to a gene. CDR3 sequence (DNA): TGCAGTGCTAGAGACTCCGGGACAGGGAACAATCAGCCCCAGCATTTT. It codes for CSARDSGTGNNQPQHF.

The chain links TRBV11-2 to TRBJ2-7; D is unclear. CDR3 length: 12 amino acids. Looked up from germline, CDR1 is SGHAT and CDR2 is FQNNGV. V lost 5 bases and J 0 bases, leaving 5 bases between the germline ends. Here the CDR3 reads CASSKSSYEQYF. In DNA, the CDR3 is TGTGCCAGCAGCAAAAGCTCCTACGAGCAGTACTTC.

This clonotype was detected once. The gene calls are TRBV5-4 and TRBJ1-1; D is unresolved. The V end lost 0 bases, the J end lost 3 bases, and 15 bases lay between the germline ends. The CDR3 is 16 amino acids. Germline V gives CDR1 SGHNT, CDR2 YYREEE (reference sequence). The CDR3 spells CASSLAGGGRDTEAFF. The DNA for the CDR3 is TGTGCCAGCAGCTTGGCCGGTGGCGGGAGGGACACTGAAGCTTTCTTT.

The CDR3 DNA reads TGTGCCAGCAGCTTAAGCCTGGGCAAACCCTACAATGAGCAGTTCTTC. Protein product: CASSLSLGKPYNEQFF. The gene calls are TRBV7-9 and TRBJ2-1, with no clear D. The ends were cut back, 2 bases at V and 2 bases at J, with 13 bases in the middle. Per the germline V gene, CDR1 is SEHNR and CDR2 is FQNEAQ (reference sequence). The CDR3 contains 16 residues.

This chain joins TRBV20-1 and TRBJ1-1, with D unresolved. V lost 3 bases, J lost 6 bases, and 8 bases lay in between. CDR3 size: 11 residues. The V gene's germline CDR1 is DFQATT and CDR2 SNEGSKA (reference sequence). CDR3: CSASRAAEAFF. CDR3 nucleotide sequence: TGCAGTGCTAGCCGTGCGGCTGAAGCTTTCTTT.

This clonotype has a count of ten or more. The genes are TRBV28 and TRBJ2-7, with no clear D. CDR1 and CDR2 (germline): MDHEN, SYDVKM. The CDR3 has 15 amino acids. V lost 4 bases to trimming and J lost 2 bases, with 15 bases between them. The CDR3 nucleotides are TGTGCCAGCAGTTCCGGGCCCCCAACCACCTACGAGCAGTACTTC. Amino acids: CASSSGPPTTYEQYF. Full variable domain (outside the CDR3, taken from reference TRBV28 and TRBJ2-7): DVKVTQSSRYLVKRTGEKVFLECVQDMDHENMFWYRQDPGLGLRLIYFSYDVKMKEKGDIPEGYSVSREKKERFSLILESASTNQTSMYLCASSSGPPTTYEQYFGPGTRLTVT.

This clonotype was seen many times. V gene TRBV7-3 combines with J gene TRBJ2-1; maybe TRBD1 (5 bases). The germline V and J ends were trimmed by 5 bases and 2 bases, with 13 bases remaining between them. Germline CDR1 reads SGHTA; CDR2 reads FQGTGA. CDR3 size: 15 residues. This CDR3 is CASSTYRRPYNEQFF. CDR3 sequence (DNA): TGTGCCAGCAGCACTTACAGGAGACCCTACAATGAGCAGTTCTTC.

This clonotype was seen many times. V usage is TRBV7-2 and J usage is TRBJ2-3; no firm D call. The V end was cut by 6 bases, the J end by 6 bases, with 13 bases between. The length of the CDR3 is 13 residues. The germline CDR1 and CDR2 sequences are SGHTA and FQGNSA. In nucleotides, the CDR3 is TGTGCCAGCAGTCGCGTTAAAAGTGATACGCAGTATTTT. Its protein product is CASSRVKSDTQYF.

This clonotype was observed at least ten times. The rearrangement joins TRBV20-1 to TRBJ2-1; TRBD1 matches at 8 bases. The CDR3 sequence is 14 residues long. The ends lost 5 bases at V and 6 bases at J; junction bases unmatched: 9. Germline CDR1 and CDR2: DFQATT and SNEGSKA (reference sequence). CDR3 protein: CSAGQGRASNEQFF. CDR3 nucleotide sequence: TGCAGTGCTGGACAGGGCCGGGCCTCCAATGAGCAGTTCTTC.

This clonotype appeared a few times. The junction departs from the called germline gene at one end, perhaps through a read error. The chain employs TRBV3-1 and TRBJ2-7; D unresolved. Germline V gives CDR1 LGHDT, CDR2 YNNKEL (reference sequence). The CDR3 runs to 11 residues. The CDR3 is CVSSQDYEQYF. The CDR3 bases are TGTGTCAGCAGCCAAGACTACGAGCAGTACTTC.

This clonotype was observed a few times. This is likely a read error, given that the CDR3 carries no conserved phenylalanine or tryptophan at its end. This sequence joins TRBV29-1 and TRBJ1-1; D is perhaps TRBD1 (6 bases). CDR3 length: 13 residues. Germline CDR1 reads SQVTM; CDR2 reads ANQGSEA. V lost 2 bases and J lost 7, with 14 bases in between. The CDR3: CSVEKQGPFEAFL. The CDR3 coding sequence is TGCAGCGTTGAAAAACAGGGTCCTTTTGAAGCTTTCCTT.

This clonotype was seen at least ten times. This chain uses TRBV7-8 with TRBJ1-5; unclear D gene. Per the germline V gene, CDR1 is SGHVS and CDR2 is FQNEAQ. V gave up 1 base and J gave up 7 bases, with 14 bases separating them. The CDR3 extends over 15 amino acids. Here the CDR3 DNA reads TGTGCCAGCAGCTTAGAAATGGGGAGGGCACAGCCCCAGCATTTT. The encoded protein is CASSLEMGRAQPQHF.